Below, one T cell receptor beta chain is given with its context. What it binds is unknown. CDR1 is LNHDA, CDR2 SQIVND, per germline (reference sequence). There are 14 residues in the CDR3. V was trimmed by 4 bases and J by 0 bases, leaving 9 bases between them. PCR or immunohistochemistry showed mismatch repair deficiency in every enrolled patient. This sample was included in a study of PD-1 blockade in mismatch repair-deficient tumors. Study results and limitations: After pembrolizumab, tumor-resident clones rose rapidly, then generally contracted before radiologic responses.

TCRdb's table, derived via immunoSEQ multiplex PCR, lists solely in-frame clones and lacks some. This repertoire shows some 120,000 clones, about 74% found once; its top ten account for 4.7%. This receptor was obtained from an adult with mismatch repair-deficient cancer. The specimen was peripheral blood, collected 60 weeks after starting pembrolizumab. The J gene is TRBJ1-1, the V gene TRBV19, with unresolved D. CDR3 sequence (DNA): TGTGCCAGTAGTACCCCCGGGATGAACACTGAAGCTTTCTTT. Translating it yields CASSTPGMNTEAFF.